This TCR beta chain was profiled in a study of siplizumab effects on memory and regulatory T cells. General study results and limits: Treatment with siplizumab left mappable alloreactive CD4+ clones averaging 68.8% Treg-derived, compared with roughly 26% in controls. The study did not confirm that proliferating Tregs from siplizumab cultures were suppressive.

A word on this clone: Its antigen is unidentified.

The germline CDR1 and CDR2 sequences are WSHSY and SAAADI. The CDR3 length is 14 residues. The J segment lost 7 bases and the V segment lost 2 bases, leaving 0 bases of the junction unmatched. TCRdb keeps only in-frame clones here, not all; method: immunoSEQ multiplex PCR. The sample contains about 120,000 clones, about 93% of which appear only once. This sequence was found in a human donor in good health. Sequenced material: non-Treg CD4+ T cells sorted from blood. V usage is TRBV10-2 and J usage is TRBJ2-1; 12 bases are a match to TRBD2. The CDR3 DNA sequence: TGCGCCAGCAGTGAGACTAGCGGGGGGAATGAGCAGTTCTTC. Its protein is CASSETSGGNEQFF.